The sequence of this T cell receptor beta chain was determined in a study of T cells in Graves' hyperthyroidism and ophthalmopathy. With 3 bases removed from V and 5 bases from J, the gap between germline ends came to 10 bases. This CDR3 has 14 residues. CDR1 and CDR2 from the germline V gene are LNHDA and SQIVND (reference sequence). Amplification yielded TCR beta CDR3 regions, with RNA transcripts as the source. HTBI primers were used for first-round RT-PCR of the TCR CDR3. TCRdb re-called the multiplex PCR reads with MiXCR, one entry per CDR3 protein. The table records 560,000 or so distinct CDR3 sequences, around 46% of them present only once.

This clonotype was sampled from a woman between 18 and 30 years old with Graves' hyperthyroidism. The specimen sequenced was peripheral blood or thyroid tissue (not recorded which). The V and J genes are TRBV19 and TRBJ2-2; a weak D match, TRBD1 (6 bases). CDR3 in amino acids: CASSIQGRTGELFF. The CDR3 nucleotides are TGTGCCAGTAGTATCCAGGGGCGAACCGGGGAGCTGTTTTTT.